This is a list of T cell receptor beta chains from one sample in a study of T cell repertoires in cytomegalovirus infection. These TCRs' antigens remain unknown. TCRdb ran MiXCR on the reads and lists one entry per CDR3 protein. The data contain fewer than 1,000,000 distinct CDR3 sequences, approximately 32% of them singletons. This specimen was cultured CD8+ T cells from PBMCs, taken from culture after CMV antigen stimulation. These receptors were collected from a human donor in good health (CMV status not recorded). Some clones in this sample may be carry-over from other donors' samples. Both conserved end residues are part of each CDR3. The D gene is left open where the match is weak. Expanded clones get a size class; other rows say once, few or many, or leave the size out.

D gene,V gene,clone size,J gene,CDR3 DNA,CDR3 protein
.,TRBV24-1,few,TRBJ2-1,TGTGCCACCAGTGCGCGGACAGACCGCAATGAGCAGTTCTTC,CATSARTDRNEQFF
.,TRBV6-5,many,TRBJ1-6,TGTGCCAGCAGTTACTCGGGACATCTACCACCCGGCCCTTCTTCACCCCTCCACTTT,CASSYSGHLPPGPSSPLHF
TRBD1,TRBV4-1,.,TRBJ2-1,TGCGCCAGCAGCCAAGTCCGGGACAGATCCTTGGAGCAGTTCTTC,CASSQVRDRSLEQFF
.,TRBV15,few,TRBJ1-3,TGTGCCACCAGTATTAAGACGGACTCTGGAAACACCATATATTTT,CATSIKTDSGNTIYF
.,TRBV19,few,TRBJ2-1,TGTGCCAGTAGTTGGGGGACTGATTTGGATGAGCAGTTCTTC,CASSWGTDLDEQFF
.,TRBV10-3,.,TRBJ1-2,TGTGCCATCAGTGAGTCGACCCGGACAGCTAACTATGGCTACACCTTC,CAISESTRTANYGYTF
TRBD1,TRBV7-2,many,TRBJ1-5,TGTGCCAGCAGCTTAGAGGGGGCCCAGCCCCAGCATTTT,CASSLEGAQPQHF
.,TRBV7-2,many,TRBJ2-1,TGTGCCAGCAGCTTAGGGGGTCTTCGGTTCTTC,CASSLGGLRFF
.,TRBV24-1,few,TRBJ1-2,TGTGCCACCAGTGAACCAGGAGAAGAGGGCTATGGCTACACCTTC,CATSEPGEEGYGYTF
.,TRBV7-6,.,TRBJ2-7,TGTGCCAGCAGCTTAGGGCAGCTCCAATTTGCCTACGAGCAGTACTTC,CASSLGQLQFAYEQYF
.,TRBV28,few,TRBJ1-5,TGTGCCAGCAGTTTCCTGACAGACGATAGCAATCAGCCCCAGCATTTT,CASSFLTDDSNQPQHF
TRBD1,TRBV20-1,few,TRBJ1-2,TGCAGTGCACCTACAGGGGACGGAGGCTACACCTTC,CSAPTGDGGYTF
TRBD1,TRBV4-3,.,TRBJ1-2,TGCGCCAGCAGCCAAGACACAGGGGGCGCCTCAGTTGGCTACACCTTC,CASSQDTGGASVGYTF
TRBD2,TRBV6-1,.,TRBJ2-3,TGTGCCAGTAGCGGGGGTGAATTTAGCACAGATACGCAGTATTTT,CASSGGEFSTDTQYF
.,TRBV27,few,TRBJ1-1,TGTGCCAGCAGTTCCAACCTGAATATGAACACTGAAGCTTTCTTT,CASSSNLNMNTEAFF